This TCR beta chain was identified in a study of CD8 T cells in Susac syndrome. Sequencing of TCR beta drew on CD8+ and CD4+ T cells from blood. V lost 11 bases and J 6 bases, leaving 13 bases between the germline ends. This CDR3 region has 11 residues. Germline V gene data show CDR1 as SNHLY and CDR2 as FYNNEI. RNA totalling roughly 0.45 to 1 ug underwent reverse transcription with random hexamers. An immunoSEQ multiplex PCR generated amplified TCR beta CDR3 products spanning 54 Vbeta and 13 Jbeta. From the immunoSEQ multiplex PCR reads, TCRdb called clonotypes with MiXCR, one entry per CDR3 protein. The repertoire holds about 120,000 distinct CDR3 sequences, with 85% to 95% as singletons.

The sequence was collected from a human donor in good health. The chain couples TRBV2 to TRBJ1-2; D gene uncertain. The sample was CD4+ T cells from PBMCs. CDR3 sequence reads: CAFRVGDGYTF. CDR3 bases: TGTGCCTTCCGGGTCGGGGATGGCTACACCTTC.